A selection of T cell receptor beta chains follows, all from one sample in a study of blood T cell repertoires in COVID-19. TCRdb keeps only in-frame clones here, not all; method: immunoSEQ multiplex PCR. The data show roughly 120,000 clones, 65% to 80% seen once. Specimen: peripheral blood. The receptors originated from a man in his fifties with acute or convalescent COVID-19. The CDR3 runs from the conserved cysteine through the conserved F or W. D genes are given only for firm matches. Not all rows give a size; the values are once, few, many and, for expanded clones, a class.

J | V | size | D | DNA | CDR3
TRBJ1-4 | TRBV18 | once | . | TGTGCCAGCTCCCGAACAGGGAGAACTAATGAAAAACTGTTTTTT | CASSRTGRTNEKLFF
TRBJ2-7 | TRBV5-1 | once | . | TGCGCCAGCAGGGACACGGGCGGCTACGAGCAGTACTTC | CASRDTGGYEQYF
TRBJ2-3 | TRBV14 | . | TRBD2 | TGTGCCAGCAGCACATTGGCGGGAGTCACAGATACGCAGTATTTT | CASSTLAGVTDTQYF
TRBJ1-1 | TRBV6-5 | . | . | TGTGCCAGCAGAAGCGACAGTTACACTGAAGCTTTCTTT | CASRSDSYTEAFF
TRBJ2-7 | TRBV25-1 | . | TRBD2 | TGTGCCAGTCTGCGGGGGGACGAGCAGTACTTC | CASLRGDEQYF
TRBJ2-2 | TRBV7-2 | . | . | TGTGCCAGCAGCTTAGTAGGTTTGCTACTAACCGGGGAGCTGTTTTTT | CASSLVGLLLTGELFF
TRBJ2-1 | TRBV24-1 | . | . | TGTGCCACCAGTAGAGTCGACTCACCAGCGTTCGGCAATGAGCAGTTCTTC | CATSRVDSPAFGNEQFF
TRBJ1-3 | TRBV20-1 | . | . | TGCAGTGCTAGTAATTCACAGACCACTGGAAACACCATATATTTT | CSASNSQTTGNTIYF
TRBJ2-7 | TRBV7-9 | . | . | TGTGCCAGCAGCTTACGGTCCTACGAGCAGTACTTC | CASSLRSYEQYF
TRBJ1-4 | TRBV6-5 | . | TRBD1 | TGTGCCAGCAGTTATAGAGTGACAGGGGACGGGGAAAAACTGTTTTTT | CASSYRVTGDGEKLFF
TRBJ1-6 | TRBV5-1 | . | TRBD1 | TGCGCCAGCAGCTCCGCCTCAATACAGGGGGCTCCCCTCCACTTT | CASSSASIQGAPLHF
TRBJ1-4 | TRBV12-3/TRBV12-4 | . | . | TGTGCCAGCAGCCGGACAGAAAATGAAAAACTGTTTTTT | CASSRTENEKLFF
TRBJ1-1 | TRBV10-2 | . | . | TGCGCCAGCAGAGAGACAGTGAACACTGAAGCTTTCTTT | CASRETVNTEAFF
TRBJ2-7 | TRBV5-1 | . | . | TGCGCCAGCAGCTTGGAGCTTGGCGGTTCCTACGAGCAGTACTTC | CASSLELGGSYEQYF